This entry lists 24 T cell receptor beta chains sequenced from one sample in a study of cytomegalovirus exposure and HLA in healthy donors. In the PCR, 60 Vbeta and 13 Jbeta primers were used. Profiling relied on immunoSEQ multiplex PCR, and the TCRdb table lists in-frame clones only, not all of them. The sample lists around 57,000 clones, about 89% occurring once. Source material: PBMCs. Source of these receptors: a young man in good health and CMV-seropositive.

V usage is TRBV19 and J usage is TRBJ2-1; 9 bases are shared with TRBD2. CDR1 is LNHDA and CDR2 is SQIVND in the germline V gene (reference sequence). The CDR3 is 17 amino acids. V lost 5 bases, J lost 4 bases, and 12 bases stayed unmatched. CDR3 loop: CASSPQHSGSGYNEQFF. As DNA, the CDR3 is TGTGCCAGTAGTCCCCAGCATAGCGGGAGTGGGTACAATGAGCAGTTCTTC.

CDR3 amino acids: CASSPGQGAEQYF. The CDR3 DNA follows: TGTGCCAGCAGTCCCGGACAGGGGGCCGAGCAGTACTTC. The rearrangement joins TRBV6-6 to TRBJ2-7, with 11 bases matching TRBD1. V gave up 5 bases and J gave up 6 bases; unmatched junction bases: 3. Germline V CDR1 and CDR2: MNHNY, SVGAGI (reference sequence). This CDR3 has 13 amino acids.

The chain uses TRBV2 and TRBJ2-5, with a weak D call TRBD2 (5 bases). The V gene's germline CDR1 is SNHLY and CDR2 FYNNEI. V dropped 10 bases and J dropped 5 bases, with 17 bases sitting between them. The CDR3 sequence is 13 residues long. Written as DNA, the CDR3 is TGTGCCATGGACTCTCCTGGGCTTGAGACCCAGTACTTC. Translation gives CAMDSPGLETQYF. Complete variable domain (other parts from reference TRBV2 and TRBJ2-5): EPEVTQTPSHQVTQMGQEVILRCVPISNHLYFYWYRQILGQKVEFLVSFYNNEISEKSEIFDDQFSVERPDGSNFTLKIRSTKLEDSAMYFCAMDSPGLETQYFGPGTRLLVL.

J is TRBJ2-2 and V is TRBV28, with no clear D. The germline V and J ends were trimmed by 6 bases and 1 base, with 9 bases remaining between them. The CDR3 spans 14 residues. Germline lookup yields CDR1 MDHEN and CDR2 SYDVKM. Here the CDR3 DNA reads TGTGCCAGCAGCTCAAACTTGAACACCGGGGAGCTGTTTTTT. Translated, it gives CASSSNLNTGELFF.

CDR3 nucleotides: TGTGCCAGTAGTGCACAGGGGTGGGCGACAGAGACCCAGTACTTC. This sequence encodes CASSAQGWATETQYF. The chain couples TRBV19 to TRBJ2-5; 7 bases are shared with TRBD1. V trimming: 5 bases; J trimming: 4 bases; junction bases outside the gene matches: 10. The CDR3 length is 15 residues. CDR1 and CDR2 from the germline V gene are LNHDA and SQIVND (reference sequence).

The chain has TRBV29-1 and TRBJ2-2, with 10 bases fitting TRBD1. Germline V CDR1 and CDR2: SQVTM, ANQGSEA. This CDR3 is 15 amino acids long. J was trimmed by 4 bases and V by 4 bases; bases with no gene match: 6. The CDR3 here is CSVAPGQGSTGELFF. The CDR3 DNA reads TGCAGCGTTGCCCCGGGACAGGGGTCCACCGGGGAGCTGTTTTTT.

V is TRBV6-6 and J is TRBJ1-2, with D possibly matching TRBD1 (5 bases). The CDR3 runs to 14 residues. V gave up 6 bases and J gave up 2 bases, with 13 bases separating them. From germline, CDR1 is MNHNY and CDR2 SVGAGI (reference sequence). CDR3 in amino acids: CASRFTDKNYGYTF. Here the CDR3 DNA reads TGTGCCAGCAGATTTACGGACAAAAACTATGGCTACACCTTC.

The chain uses TRBV11-3 and TRBJ2-3, with TRBD2 matching 7 bases. Germline V CDR1 and CDR2: SGHNT, YENEEA. Losses at the gene ends were 3 bases for V and 2 bases for J; bases not matched to a gene: 11. There are 17 residues in the CDR3. The chain's CDR3 is CASSFVGGTKITDTQYF. The CDR3 coding sequence is TGTGCCAGCAGCTTCGTGGGGGGGACTAAAATCACAGATACGCAGTATTTT.

The chain links TRBV20-1 to TRBJ1-3; D unclear. V lost 3 bases and J lost 4, with 4 bases in between. This CDR3 contains 11 residues. The germline V gene has CDR1 DFQATT and CDR2 SNEGSKA (reference sequence). CDR3 amino acids: CSASLGNTIYF. The CDR3 DNA reads as TGCAGTGCTAGTCTGGGAAACACCATATATTTT.

The gene calls are TRBV5-4 and TRBJ2-2; D might be TRBD2 (6 bases). The CDR3 length is 15 residues. V lost 6 bases to trimming and J lost 5 bases, with 17 bases between them. Per germline, CDR1 SGHNT and CDR2 YYREEE (reference sequence). CDR3 region: CASTRRVQGTGELFF. In DNA, the CDR3 is TGTGCCAGCACTCGGAGGGTTCAGGGTACCGGGGAGCTGTTTTTT.

The chain combines TRBV12-2 with TRBJ1-1; the tabulated D call, TRBD1, remains unverified against the DNA. TRBV12-2 is flagged as a pseudogene. This CDR3 has 14 residues. CDR3 residues: CASRGRQGGTEAFF. CDR3 DNA sequence: TGTGCAAGTCGCGGAAGGCAGGGCGGCACTGAAGCTTTCTTT.

This sequence joins TRBV6-5 and TRBJ1-4; tentative D call: TRBD1 (5 bases). Trimming removed 4 bases at V and 6 bases at J, with 12 bases between. Germline V gene sequence: CDR1 MNHEY, CDR2 SVGAGI. The CDR3 sequence is 14 residues long. The CDR3 nucleotides read TGTGCCAGCAGTTGGGGGGGTGTAGATGAAAAACTGTTTTTT. Translation gives CASSWGGVDEKLFF.

V gene TRBV12-2 combines with J gene TRBJ2-3; the table's D call, TRBD2, was not checked against the DNA. TRBV12-2 is a pseudogene segment. The CDR3 has 16 amino acids. The CDR3 reads CASRLGASASTDTQYF. The CDR3 DNA reads TGTGCAAGTCGCTTAGGGGCTAGCGCGAGCACAGATACGCAGTATTTT.

V usage is TRBV28 and J usage is TRBJ1-1; tentative D call: TRBD1 (6 bases). In germline, CDR1 is MDHEN, CDR2 SYDVKM. V lost 6 bases and J 5 bases, leaving 10 bases between the germline ends. The CDR3 runs 12 residues. CDR3 DNA: TGTGCCAGCAGAATCAGGGGTACTGAAGCTTTCTTT. This encodes CASRIRGTEAFF.

The CDR3 nucleotides read TGTGCCAGCAGTCTCCGGACTAGCGGGAGTGAACCTAGCACAGATACGCAGTATTTT. Translated, it gives CASSLRTSGSEPSTDTQYF. V is TRBV28 and J is TRBJ2-3; 13 bases are a match to TRBD2. The CDR3 loop spans 19 amino acids. Per germline, CDR1 MDHEN and CDR2 SYDVKM. V shed 5 bases and J 0 bases; nucleotides not matched to a gene: 11.

The chain employs TRBV6-5 and TRBJ2-1; D is uncertain. CDR1 MNHEY and CDR2 SVGAGI come from the germline V gene. The CDR3 totals 11 residues. V was cut by 7 bases and J by 3 bases, with 4 bases left in between. CDR3 protein: CASTDYNEQFF. CDR3 DNA: TGTGCCAGCACAGACTACAATGAGCAGTTCTTC.

This chain links TRBV4-1 with TRBJ2-2, with a possible D match to TRBD2 (5 bases). Trimming left V 1 base short and J 10 bases short, with 16 bases between. The length of the CDR3 is 15 residues. In germline, CDR1 is MGHRA, CDR2 YSYEKL. As DNA, the CDR3 is TGCGCCAGCAGCCAAGTGCGGACTGCCCCTCCGGAGCTGTTTTTT. Amino acids: CASSQVRTAPPELFF.

The genes are TRBV7-2 and TRBJ2-1; D is unresolved. The CDR3 loop spans 14 amino acids. V shed 1 base and J shed 3 bases, with 7 bases lying between them. The V gene's germline CDR1 is SGHTA and CDR2 FQGNSA. CDR3 in DNA: TGTGCCAGCAGCTTAGTCGGCGGCTACAATGAGCAGTTCTTC. Residues: CASSLVGGYNEQFF.

On this clone itself: The sample contains more than one DNA sequence encoding this CDR3. The V and J genes are TRBV4-3 and TRBJ1-1; D possibly corresponds to TRBD1 (6 bases). V lost 1 base and J 1 base, leaving 10 bases between the germline ends. The germline V gene encodes CDR1 LGHNA and CDR2 YSLEER. The CDR3 has 15 amino acids. The CDR3 DNA reads TGCGCCAGCAGCCAAGCCGGACAGACGAACACTGAAGCTTTCTTT. It codes for CASSQAGQTNTEAFF.

V gene TRBV11-3 combines with J gene TRBJ2-1; D remains ambiguous. Germline V CDR1 and CDR2: SGHNT, YENEEA. The CDR3 covers 15 residues. V shed 5 bases and J shed 1 base, with 12 bases lying between them. CDR3 loop: CASSLSSQSYNEQFF. In DNA form, the CDR3 reads TGTGCCAGCAGCCTAAGTTCCCAATCCTACAATGAGCAGTTCTTC. The full variable domain, completed using reference TRBV11-3 and TRBJ2-1, is EAGVVQSPRYKIIEKKQPVAFWCNPISGHNTLYWYLQNLGQGPELLIRYENEEAVDDSQLPKDRFSAERLKGVDSTLKIQPAELGDSAVYLCASSLSSQSYNEQFFGPGTRLTVL.

The rearrangement joins TRBV7-6 to TRBJ2-7, with 9 bases that match TRBD1. This CDR3 spans 14 amino acids. The V segment lost 1 base and the J segment 2 bases; nucleotides outside the gene matches: 0. Germline loops: CDR1 SGHVS, CDR2 FNYEAQ. CDR3 nucleotides: TGTGCCAGCAGCTTAGGACAGGGGGCCTACGAGCAGTACTTC. Protein product: CASSLGQGAYEQYF.

The chain carries TRBV7-2 and TRBJ2-5; D possibly corresponds to TRBD2 (6 bases). V was trimmed by 5 bases and J by 2 bases, leaving 15 bases between them. The CDR3 is 15 residues long. Per the germline V gene, CDR1 is SGHTA and CDR2 is FQGNSA. This chain's CDR3 is CASSRRISGQETQYF. The CDR3 nucleotides read TGTGCCAGCAGCCGACGTATAAGCGGGCAAGAGACCCAGTACTTC.

The chain carries TRBV28 and TRBJ2-7, with 7 bases lining up with TRBD2. The J segment lost 5 bases and the V segment lost 6 bases, leaving 16 bases of the junction unmatched. The CDR3 covers 16 residues. Germline CDR1 reads MDHEN; CDR2 reads SYDVKM. In DNA, the CDR3 is TGTGCCAGCAGATTACGCCGGGGGGTACTATCCCACGAGCAGTACTTC. This encodes CASRLRRGVLSHEQYF.

The chain couples TRBV19 to TRBJ1-5, with D perhaps matching TRBD1 (5 bases). Germline-derived CDR1 and CDR2 are LNHDA and SQIVND (reference sequence). The CDR3 runs to 16 residues. V lost 5 bases to trimming and J lost 5 bases, with 19 bases between them. CDR3 sequence: CASSPPPDRDYQPQHF. The CDR3 DNA is TGTGCCAGTAGTCCCCCTCCTGACAGAGACTATCAGCCCCAGCATTTT.